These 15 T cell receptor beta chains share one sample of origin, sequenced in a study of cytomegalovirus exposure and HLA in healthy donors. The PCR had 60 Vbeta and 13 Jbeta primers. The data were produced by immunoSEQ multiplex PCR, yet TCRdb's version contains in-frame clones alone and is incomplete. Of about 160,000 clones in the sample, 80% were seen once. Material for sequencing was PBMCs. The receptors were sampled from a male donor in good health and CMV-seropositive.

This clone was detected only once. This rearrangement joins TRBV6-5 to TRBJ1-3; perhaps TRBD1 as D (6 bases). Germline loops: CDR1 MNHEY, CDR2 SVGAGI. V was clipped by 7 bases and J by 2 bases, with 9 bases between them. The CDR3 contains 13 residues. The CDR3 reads CASNEGAGNTIYF. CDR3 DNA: TGTGCCAGCAATGAGGGGGCTGGAAACACCATATATTTT.

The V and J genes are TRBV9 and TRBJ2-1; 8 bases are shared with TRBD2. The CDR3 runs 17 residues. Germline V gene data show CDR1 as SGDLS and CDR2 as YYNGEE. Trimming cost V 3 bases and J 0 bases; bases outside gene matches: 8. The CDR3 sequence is CASSASLAGPSYNEQFF. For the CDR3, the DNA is TGTGCCAGCAGCGCCTCATTAGCGGGACCCTCCTACAATGAGCAGTTCTTC.

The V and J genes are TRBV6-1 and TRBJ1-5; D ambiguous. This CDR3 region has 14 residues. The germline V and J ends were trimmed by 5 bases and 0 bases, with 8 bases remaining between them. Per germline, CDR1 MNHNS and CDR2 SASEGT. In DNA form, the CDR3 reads TGTGCCAGCAGTCCTTCTTATAGCAATCAGCCCCAGCATTTT. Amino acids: CASSPSYSNQPQHF.

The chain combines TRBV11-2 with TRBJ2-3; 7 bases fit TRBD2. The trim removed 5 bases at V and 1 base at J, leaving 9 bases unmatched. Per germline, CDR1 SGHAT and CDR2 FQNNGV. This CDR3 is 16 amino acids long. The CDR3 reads CASSLEKRGRTDTQYF. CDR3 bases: TGTGCCAGCAGCCTCGAGAAGCGGGGCCGCACAGATACGCAGTATTTT.

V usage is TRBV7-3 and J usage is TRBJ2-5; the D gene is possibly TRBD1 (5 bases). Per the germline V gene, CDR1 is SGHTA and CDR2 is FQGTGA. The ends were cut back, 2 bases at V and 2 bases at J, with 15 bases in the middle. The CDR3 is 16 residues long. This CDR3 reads CASSLSPGHPQETQYF. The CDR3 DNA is TGTGCCAGCAGCTTATCCCCAGGGCACCCACAAGAGACCCAGTACTTC.

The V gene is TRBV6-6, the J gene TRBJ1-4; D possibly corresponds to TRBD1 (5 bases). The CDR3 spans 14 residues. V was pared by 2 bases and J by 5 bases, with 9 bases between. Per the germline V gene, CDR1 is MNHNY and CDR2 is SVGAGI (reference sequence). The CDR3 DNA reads TGTGCCAGCAGTTACGGGCAGGGAAATGAAAAACTGTTTTTT. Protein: CASSYGQGNEKLFF.

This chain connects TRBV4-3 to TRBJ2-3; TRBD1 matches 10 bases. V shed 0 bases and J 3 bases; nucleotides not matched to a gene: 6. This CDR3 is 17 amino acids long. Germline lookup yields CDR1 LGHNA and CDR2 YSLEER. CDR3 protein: CASSQEWTGGKTDTQYF. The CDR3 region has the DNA TGCGCCAGCAGCCAAGAATGGACAGGGGGGAAGACAGATACGCAGTATTTT.

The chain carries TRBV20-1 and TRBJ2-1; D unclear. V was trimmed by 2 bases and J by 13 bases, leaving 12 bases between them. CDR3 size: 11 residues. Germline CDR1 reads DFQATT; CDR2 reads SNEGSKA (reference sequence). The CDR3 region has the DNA TGCAGTGCTAGACCCGCTAAGACTCAGTTCTTC. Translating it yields CSARPAKTQFF.

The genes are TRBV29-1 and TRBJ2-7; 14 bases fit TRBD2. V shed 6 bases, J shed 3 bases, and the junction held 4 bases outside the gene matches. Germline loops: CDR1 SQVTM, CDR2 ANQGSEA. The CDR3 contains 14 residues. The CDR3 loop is CSVEGLAGVYEQYF. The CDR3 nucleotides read TGCAGCGTGGAGGGACTAGCGGGAGTCTACGAGCAGTACTTC.

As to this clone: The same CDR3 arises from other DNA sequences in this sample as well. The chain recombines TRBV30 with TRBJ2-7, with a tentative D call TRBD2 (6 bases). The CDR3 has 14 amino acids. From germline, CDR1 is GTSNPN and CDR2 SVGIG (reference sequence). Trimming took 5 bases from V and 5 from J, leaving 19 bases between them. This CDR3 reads CAWASSGRRNEQYF. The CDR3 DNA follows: TGTGCCTGGGCGTCTAGTGGGAGGAGGAACGAGCAGTACTTC.

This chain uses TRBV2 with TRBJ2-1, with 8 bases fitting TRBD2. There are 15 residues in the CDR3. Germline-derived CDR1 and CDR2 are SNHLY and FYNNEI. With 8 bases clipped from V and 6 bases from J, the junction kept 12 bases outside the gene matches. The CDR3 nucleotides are TGTGCCAGCGTGGGACTAGACCCCGCGCTCAATGAGCAGTTCTTC. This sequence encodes CASVGLDPALNEQFF.

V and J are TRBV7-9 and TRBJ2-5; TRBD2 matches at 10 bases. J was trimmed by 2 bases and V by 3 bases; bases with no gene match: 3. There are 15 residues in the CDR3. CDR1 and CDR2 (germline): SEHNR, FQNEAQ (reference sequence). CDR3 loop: CASSFPLAGQETQYF. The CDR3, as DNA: TGTGCCAGCAGCTTCCCACTAGCGGGGCAAGAGACCCAGTACTTC.

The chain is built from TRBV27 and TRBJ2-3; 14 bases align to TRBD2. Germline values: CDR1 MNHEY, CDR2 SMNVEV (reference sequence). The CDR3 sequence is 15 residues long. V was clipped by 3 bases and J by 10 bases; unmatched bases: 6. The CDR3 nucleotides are TGTGCCAGCAGTTTCCCCGGACTAGCGGGAGGTGCGCAGTATTTT. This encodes CASSFPGLAGGAQYF.

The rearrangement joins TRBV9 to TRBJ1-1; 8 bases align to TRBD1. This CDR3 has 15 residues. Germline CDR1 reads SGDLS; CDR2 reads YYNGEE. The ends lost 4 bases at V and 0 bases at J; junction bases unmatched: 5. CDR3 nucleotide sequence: TGTGCCAGCAGCCCTAGGGACAGGATGAACACTGAAGCTTTCTTT. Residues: CASSPRDRMNTEAFF.

The CDR3 region has the DNA TGTGCCAGCAGCTCCGGACAGGGAGTAATTCAGTACAATGAGCAGTTCTTC. This gives the protein CASSSGQGVIQYNEQFF. This chain joins TRBV7-8 and TRBJ2-1, with TRBD1 identical over 8 bases. The germline gives CDR1 SGHVS, CDR2 FQNEAQ. Trimming removed 4 bases from V and 4 bases from J; junction bases left unmatched: 12. The CDR3 spans 17 residues.